This entry lists 21 T cell receptor beta chains sequenced from one sample in a study of blood T cell repertoires in COVID-19. Repertoires were generated with immunoSEQ multiplex PCR, while TCRdb's copy carries only in-frame clones and drops some. Found here are approximately 70,000 clones, around nine tenths of them singletons; the top ten hold roughly 3.2%. Sequencing used peripheral blood. The receptor set was obtained from a woman between 50 and 59 years old with COVID-19, enrolled during active disease.

This clone was counted many times. CDR3 nucleotide sequence: TGTGCCAGCAGTATACGGCAGCGGAACTATGGCTACACCTTC. It yields the protein CASSIRQRNYGYTF. The gene calls are TRBV2 and TRBJ1-2; D unclear. The germline V gene encodes CDR1 SNHLY and CDR2 FYNNEI. There are 14 residues in the CDR3. V lost 5 bases and J lost 2, with 12 bases in between. Together with reference TRBV2 and TRBJ1-2, the CDR3 gives the full variable domain: EPEVTQTPSHQVTQMGQEVILRCVPISNHLYFYWYRQILGQKVEFLVSFYNNEISEKSEIFDDQFSVERPDGSNFTLKIRSTKLEDSAMYFCASSIRQRNYGYTFGSGTRLTVV.

The gene calls are TRBV7-9 and TRBJ2-3; possibly TRBD1 for D (5 bases). Germline-derived CDR1 and CDR2 are SEHNR and FQNEAQ (reference sequence). The CDR3 covers 12 residues. V was trimmed by 5 bases and J by 4 bases, leaving 7 bases between them. CDR3 region: CASSGAADTQYF. CDR3 in DNA: TGTGCCAGCAGCGGGGCAGCAGATACGCAGTATTTT.

V is TRBV29-1 and J is TRBJ1-5; D uncertain. Germline V gene sequence: CDR1 SQVTM, CDR2 ANQGSEA. Trimming shortened V by 6 bases and J by 4 bases, and 10 bases separated the two germline ends. This CDR3 region has 12 residues. The CDR3 region is CSVVAGNQPQHF. The CDR3 region has the DNA TGCAGCGTGGTGGCGGGTAATCAGCCCCAGCATTTT.

The chain's CDR3 is CASSPLYTGELFF. The CDR3 DNA reads TGTGCCAGCAGCCCCCTTTATACCGGGGAGCTGTTTTTT. The rearrangement links TRBV7-2 to TRBJ2-2, with no clear D. CDR1 and CDR2 (germline): SGHTA, FQGNSA. The CDR3 extends over 13 amino acids. Trimming left V 5 bases short and J 5 bases short, with 9 bases between.

The V gene is TRBV5-4, the J gene TRBJ2-5, with D perhaps TRBD2 (6 bases). Between the trimmed V and J ends, which lost 0 bases and 5 bases, there was a span of 14 bases. The CDR3 runs to 15 residues. In germline, CDR1 is SGHNT, CDR2 YYREEE (reference sequence). The CDR3 loop reads CASSLGGRRTETQYF. The CDR3 DNA reads as TGTGCCAGCAGCTTGGGGGGGAGGAGGACGGAGACCCAGTACTTC.

This chain connects TRBV7-6 to TRBJ1-6; no clear D. There are 15 residues in the CDR3. Trimming left V 5 bases short and J 5 bases short, with 13 bases between. Germline lookup yields CDR1 SGHVS and CDR2 FNYEAQ. CDR3 amino acids: CASSPTGANNSPLHF. DNA for the CDR3: TGTGCCAGCAGCCCCACGGGAGCGAATAATTCACCCCTCCACTTT. The variable domain in full, with the rest retrieved from reference TRBV7-6 and TRBJ1-6, is GAGVSQSPRYKVTKRGQDVALRCDPISGHVSLYWYRQALGQGPEFLTYFNYEAQQDKSGLPNDRFSAERPEGSISTLTIQRTEQRDSAMYRCASSPTGANNSPLHFGNGTRLTVT.

This chain connects TRBV4-1 to TRBJ2-3; no firm D call. The germline V and J ends were trimmed by 7 bases and 1 base, with 15 bases remaining between them. CDR1 and CDR2 from the germline V gene are MGHRA and YSYEKL. There are 15 residues in the CDR3. The CDR3 sequence: CASKSSRRGTDTQYF. CDR3 DNA: TGCGCCAGCAAATCCTCCAGGCGTGGCACAGATACGCAGTATTTT.

This rearrangement joins TRBV28 to TRBJ1-1; a possible D gene is TRBD1 (5 bases). Per the germline V gene, CDR1 is MDHEN and CDR2 is SYDVKM. CDR3 length equals 14 residues. The V and J ends lost 10 bases and 6 bases respectively, with 21 bases between them. CDR3 sequence: CATGGLWLGSEAFF. The CDR3, as DNA: TGTGCCACCGGGGGACTTTGGCTGGGATCTGAAGCTTTCTTT.

The CDR3 here is CASSFGYQETQYF. The CDR3 bases are TGTGCCAGCAGCTTTGGCTACCAAGAGACCCAGTACTTC. The chain has TRBV7-3 and TRBJ2-5; D call uncertain. This CDR3 has 13 amino acids. Germline CDR1 and CDR2: SGHTA and FQGTGA. Deletions cut 3 bases from V and 0 bases from J, with 5 bases between. The full variable domain, with the rest looked up from reference TRBV7-3 and TRBJ2-5, is GAGVSQTPSNKVTEKGKYVELRCDPISGHTALYWYRQSLGQGPEFLIYFQGTGAADDSGLPNDRFFAVRPEGSVSTLKIQRTERGDSAVYLCASSFGYQETQYFGPGTRLLVL.

CDR3 in DNA: TGTGCCAGCAGTGCCTACTACGAGCAGTACTTC. Its translation is CASSAYYEQYF. The gene calls are TRBV25-1 and TRBJ2-7; D not certain. Germline loops: CDR1 MGHDK, CDR2 SYGVNS. The CDR3 contains 11 residues. Trimming removed 4 bases at V and 3 bases at J, with 4 bases between.

This chain uses TRBV19 with TRBJ1-4; D is uncertain. Germline V lookup: CDR1 LNHDA, CDR2 SQIVND (reference sequence). The ends were cut back, 3 bases at V and 7 bases at J, with 9 bases in the middle. CDR3 length: 13 residues. CDR3 amino acids: CASSMGVGEKLFF. The DNA for the CDR3 is TGTGCCAGTAGTATGGGAGTTGGTGAAAAACTGTTTTTT.

This clone was picked up one time. This chain uses TRBV19 with TRBJ2-3, with 8 bases aligning to TRBD2. The CDR3 is 14 residues long. The ends lost 3 bases at V and 5 bases at J; junction bases unmatched: 4. Germline lookup yields CDR1 LNHDA and CDR2 SQIVND (reference sequence). CDR3 region: CASSIGAGGDTQYF. The CDR3 bases are TGTGCCAGTAGTATTGGGGCGGGGGGAGATACGCAGTATTTT. Combining the CDR3 with reference TRBV19 and TRBJ2-3 gives the whole variable domain DGGITQSPKYLFRKEGQNVTLSCEQNLNHDAMYWYRQDPGQGLRLIYYSQIVNDFQKGDIAEGYSVSREKKESFPLTVTSAQKNPTAFYLCASSIGAGGDTQYFGPGTRLTVL.

As for this clone: Without the conserved terminal phenylalanine or tryptophan, this CDR3 likely stems from a read error. The DNA is omitted, as the CDR3 cannot be located on it reliably, and the CDR3 follows TCRdb's listing. This rearrangement joins TRBV28 to TRBJ2-7; TRBD1 is the table's D call and was not checked against the DNA. Germline V gene lookup returns CDR1 MDHEN and CDR2 SYDVKM. Counting both end residues, the CDR3 totals 11 amino acids. The CDR3 spells CASILGAKTQC.

The CDR3 sequence is CATSDLQFAGEETQYF. The CDR3 DNA sequence: TGTGCCACCAGTGATTTGCAATTTGCAGGGGAGGAGACCCAGTACTTC. The chain has TRBV24-1 and TRBJ2-5; D might be TRBD1 (6 bases). V lost 0 bases and J 5 bases, leaving 15 bases between the germline ends. CDR1 and CDR2 from the germline V gene are KGHDR and SFDVKD. There are 16 residues in the CDR3.

This sequence joins TRBV19 and TRBJ1-2, with a tentative D call TRBD1 (6 bases). V was pared by 5 bases and J by 4 bases, with 17 bases between. This CDR3 is 15 amino acids long. The V gene's germline CDR1 is LNHDA and CDR2 SQIVND (reference sequence). Here the CDR3 reads CASSSWTGGGYGYTF. CDR3 sequence (DNA): TGTGCCAGTAGTTCCTGGACGGGGGGCGGCTATGGCTACACCTTC.

The chain combines TRBV28 with TRBJ1-2, with TRBD1 matching over 7 bases. The V segment lost 5 bases and the J segment 6 bases; nucleotides outside the gene matches: 12. The germline gives CDR1 MDHEN, CDR2 SYDVKM. The CDR3 is 15 residues long. CDR3 bases: TGTGCCAGCAGTGGGTCCCGACAGGGCAAGGATGGCTACACCTTC. Its translation is CASSGSRQGKDGYTF.

V is TRBV27 and J is TRBJ2-1; D possibly corresponds to TRBD1 (6 bases). There are 17 residues in the CDR3. Germline V gene lookup returns CDR1 MNHEY and CDR2 SMNVEV (reference sequence). V lost 1 base and J lost 5, with 18 bases in between. In nucleotides, the CDR3 is TGTGCCAGCAGTTTATTTGTTTCTTGGCAGGGGAACAATGAGCAGTTCTTC. This encodes CASSLFVSWQGNNEQFF.

This clone was counted a single time. The chain combines TRBV7-2 with TRBJ1-1; 8 positions agree with TRBD1. This CDR3 has 14 residues. The germline V gene encodes CDR1 SGHTA and CDR2 FQGNSA. J was trimmed by 7 bases and V by 2 bases; bases with no gene match: 6. CDR3 amino acids: CASSLRTGSYEAFF. The CDR3 bases are TGTGCCAGCAGCTTAAGGACAGGGTCATATGAAGCTTTCTTT.

This clone has only a few counts. The rearrangement joins TRBV3-1 (or the pseudogene TRBV3-2) to TRBJ1-4; D gene unclear. The germline V gene encodes CDR1 LGHDT and CDR2 YNNKEL (reference sequence). V lost 4 bases and J lost 8, with 20 bases in between. The CDR3 length is 16 residues. CDR3 loop: CASSRGERLGREKLFF. The DNA of the CDR3 is TGTGCCAGCAGCCGGGGAGAAAGACTCGGACGGGAAAAACTGTTTTTT.

V and J are TRBV18 and TRBJ1-2, with TRBD1 matching over 9 bases. CDR1 KGHSH and CDR2 LQKENI come from the germline V gene. Germline trimming cut 0 bases from V and 5 bases from J; bases unmatched to any gene: 7. CDR3 length equals 16 residues. CDR3 residues: CASSPPGDRDRYGYTF. The CDR3 DNA follows: TGTGCCAGCTCACCACCGGGGGACAGGGACCGTTATGGCTACACCTTC.

The J gene is TRBJ1-4, the V gene TRBV3-1 (or the pseudogene TRBV3-2); D unresolved. V was trimmed by 4 bases and J by 7 bases, leaving 10 bases between them. Germline V CDR1 and CDR2: LGHDT, YNNKEL (reference sequence). The CDR3 sequence is 13 residues long. The CDR3 DNA is TGTGCCAGCAGCCTTACCACGGTTGAAAAACTGTTTTTT. Protein sequence: CASSLTTVEKLFF.